In its sample, the clone carrying this TCR beta chain is medium-sized. What it binds is not known. This specimen includes other DNA sequences encoding the same CDR3. The sample belongs to a study of cytomegalovirus exposure and HLA in healthy donors. Study results and caveats: Upon later analysis, HLA-associated TCR beta chains proved more clonally expanded than other, equally common chains. Researchers reported in a later analysis that a missense DCLRE1C variant was tied to TCR beta V- and J-gene trimming. The authors listed some 150 TCR beta chains as cytomegalovirus-associated.

Nominally healthy donors provided the samples, though records likely missed some immune exposures. Researchers ran the PCR with 60 Vbeta and 13 Jbeta primers. Generated by immunoSEQ multiplex PCR, the TCRdb table keeps only in-frame clones and is missing some. The data contain 55,000 to 90,000 clones, around three quarters of them singletons. The source of this sequence is a man in his fifties or sixties in good health and CMV-seronegative. Sequences were obtained from PBMCs.

CDR3 sequence reads: CAGRQGNTEAFF. The CDR3 DNA reads as TGTGCCGGCCGACAAGGGAACACTGAAGCTTTCTTT. This rearrangement joins TRBV6-1 to TRBJ1-1; D unclear. Looked up from germline, CDR1 is MNHNS and CDR2 is SASEGT. Trimming removed 11 bases at V and 1 base at J, with 11 bases between. The CDR3 contains 12 residues.